This T cell receptor (beta chain) was retrieved from a study of T cells in Graves' hyperthyroidism and ophthalmopathy. Study observations and caveats: Ophthalmopathy, which appeared later, was predicted by the model a median about 6.8 months before onset. A model of 13 V-J features distinguished ophthalmopathy from stable hyperthyroidism.

Researchers took RNA transcripts and amplified the TCR beta CDR3 regions from them. In the first-round RT-PCR of the TCR CDR3, the HTBI primer set was used. TCRdb re-called the multiplex PCR reads through MiXCR, storing one row per CDR3 protein. The table records 350,000 to 400,000 distinct CDR3 sequences, approximately 18% of them present only once. Not enrolled were patients with uncontrolled infection, other autoimmune disease, pregnancy or lactation. After removal of 7 bases from V and 6 bases from J, the junction contained 14 bases not matched to a gene. Germline V lookup: CDR1 SQVTM, CDR2 ANQGSEA. This CDR3 has 16 residues. A remark on this clonotype: Its antigen is as yet unknown.

The sequence was obtained from a man younger than 30 with Graves' ophthalmopathy. This chain links TRBV29-1 with TRBJ2-2; 10 nucleotides line up with TRBD2. What was sequenced was blood. CDR3 nucleotide sequence: TGCAGCGCTGGAGTGAGCGGGGGGGCAGGTTCCGGGGAGCTGTTTTTT. Translation gives CSAGVSGGAGSGELFF.